Listed below are T cell receptor beta chains from one sample, sequenced in a study of T-cell memory formation after mild COVID-19. MiXCR, run by TCRdb on the 5' RACE reads, gives a single entry per CDR3 protein. The repertoire holds some 130,000 distinct CDR3 sequences, with about a sixth as singletons. Sequencing used PBMCs or a T cell subset sorted from them (not recorded which). These receptors were obtained from a man between 18 and 29 years old who had mild COVID-19 (a few samples of this study predate the infection). Cell type and time point are not known. CDR3s include the opening cysteine and the closing phenylalanine or tryptophan. D genes are given only for firm matches. Size tells how often a clone was seen (once, few, many) or the class of an expanded clone, and some rows leave it out.

TRBD1	TRBV11-3	TRBJ2-2	-	CASSWTGLRSGELFF	TGTGCCAGCAGCTGGACAGGGCTTAGGTCCGGGGAGCTGTTTTTT
-	TRBV7-8	TRBJ1-1	-	CASSFGARNTEAFF	TGTGCCAGCAGCTTTGGGGCGAGGAACACTGAAGCTTTCTTT
-	TRBV7-9	TRBJ2-2	few	CASSLWGSGELFF	TGTGCCAGCAGCTTATGGGGCTCCGGGGAGCTGTTTTTT
-	TRBV6-5	TRBJ1-6	few	CASSKQGLIENSPLHF	TGTGCCAGCAGTAAACAGGGTTTAATCGAGAATTCACCCCTCCACTTT
-	TRBV29-1	TRBJ2-4	few	CSVAGGADIQYF	TGCAGCGTTGCGGGGGGCGCGGACATTCAGTACTTC
-	TRBV7-2	TRBJ2-1	once	CASSLGGPTGEQFF	TGTGCCAGCAGCCTGGGGGGACCGACCGGTGAGCAGTTCTTC
-	TRBV12-5	TRBJ1-6	-	CASGLGQNNSPLHF	TGTGCTAGTGGTTTGGGACAGAACAATTCACCCCTCCACTTT
TRBD2	TRBV4-3	TRBJ2-3	-	CASSQDPGLAWGTQYF	TGCGCCAGCAGCCAAGATCCGGGACTAGCTTGGGGTACGCAGTATTTT
-	TRBV4-2	TRBJ2-7	few	CASSQEKGRRGYF	TGTGCCAGCAGCCAAGAGAAGGGACGGAGGGGGTACTTC
TRBD2	TRBV10-3	TRBJ2-4	few	CAISGTSGGGTKNIQYF	TGTGCCATCAGTGGAACTAGCGGGGGGGGAACCAAAAACATTCAGTACTTC
-	TRBV3-1	TRBJ2-1	few	CASSQVWGSSYNEQFF	TGTGCCAGCAGCCAAGTGTGGGGTAGCTCCTACAATGAGCAGTTCTTC
-	TRBV5-1	TRBJ2-7	many	CASSLGREGDEQYF	TGCGCCAGCAGCTTGGGCAGGGAAGGCGACGAGCAGTACTTC
-	TRBV7-2	TRBJ2-2	-	CASGVGWGAGELFF	TGTGCCAGCGGCGTGGGGTGGGGCGCCGGGGAGCTGTTTTTT
-	TRBV12-3/TRBV12-4	TRBJ2-3	few	CASTPRLGANTDTQYF	TGTGCCAGCACCCCGCGTCTGGGGGCGAACACAGATACGCAGTATTTT
-	TRBV29-1	TRBJ2-1	-	CSVGALSYNEQFF	TGCAGCGTTGGGGCCCTCTCCTACAATGAGCAGTTCTTC
-	TRBV5-1	TRBJ2-2	-	CASSLAGARTGELFF	TGCGCCAGCAGCTTGGCTGGGGCCCGTACCGGGGAGCTGTTTTTT
TRBD1	TRBV10-3	TRBJ2-3	few	CAIRATGLGTDTQYF	TGTGCCATCAGAGCGACAGGGCTGGGCACAGATACGCAGTATTTT
-	TRBV2	TRBJ2-3	few	CASSERTASDTQYF	TGTGCCAGCAGTGAAAGGACAGCTTCAGATACGCAGTATTTT
-	TRBV18	TRBJ1-3	-	CASSPGPASGNTIYF	TGTGCCAGCTCACCGGGCCCTGCCTCTGGAAACACCATATATTTT
-	TRBV15	TRBJ1-6	few	CATSTRDPGFSPLHF	TGTGCCACCAGCACCAGGGACCCTGGTTTTTCACCCCTCCACTTT
-	TRBV5-1	TRBJ2-1	-	CASSSGDYNEQFF	TGCGCCAGCAGTTCGGGAGACTACAATGAGCAGTTCTTC
TRBD2	TRBV5-1	TRBJ2-5	many	CASRSGGLVKETQYF	TGCGCCAGCAGGAGTGGGGGACTAGTGAAAGAGACCCAGTACTTC
TRBD1	TRBV24-1	TRBJ2-1	-	CATSETGTGLYNEQFF	TGTGCCACCAGTGAAACCGGGACAGGGCTCTACAATGAGCAGTTCTTC
TRBD1	TRBV20-1	TRBJ2-7	-	CMDTGAAYEQYF	TGCATGGACACAGGGGCCGCCTACGAGCAGTACTTC
TRBD2	TRBV4-2	TRBJ2-1	few	CASSPRAGGIYEQFF	TGTGCCAGCAGCCCTAGAGCGGGGGGGATTTATGAGCAGTTCTTC